This T cell receptor (beta chain) was identified in a study of OX40 agonist ivuxolimab in advanced cancers. Study-level results: Expanded clones were, on average, more numerous in CD8+ T cells than in CD4+.

Using immunoSEQ multiplex PCR, the repertoire was profiled, and TCRdb retains in-frame clones only, with some absent. The repertoire holds over 75,000 clones, around 85% seen once, with 1.4% to 1.5% in the top ten. A word on this clone: What it binds is not known.

V trimming: 8 bases; J trimming: 2 bases; junction bases outside the gene matches: 5. The CDR3 contains 15 residues. From germline, CDR1 is MNHEY and CDR2 SVGAGI. The sequencing here drew on CD4+ or CD8+ T cells sorted from blood, taken in a trial of the OX40 agonist ivuxolimab. The rearrangement joins TRBV6-5 to TRBJ2-6, with 8 bases matching TRBD2. The receptor's source is an adult with an advanced solid tumor such as melanoma, head and neck, liver or kidney cancer. Here the CDR3 reads CASRTAGAGANVLTF. The CDR3 DNA is TGTGCCAGCCGGACAGCGGGGGCTGGGGCCAACGTCCTGACTTTC.